Following are 14 T cell receptor beta chains from one sample sequenced in a study of T cell responses to AZD1222 COVID-19 vaccine. TCRdb keeps only in-frame clones here, not all; method: immunoSEQ multiplex PCR. Here the sample spans roughly 80,000 clones, around 90% being singletons. The material was peripheral blood, obtained 28 days after the second AZD1222 dose. All receptors derive from an adult who received the AZD1222 COVID-19 vaccine.

The chain joins TRBV20-1 to TRBJ2-2; D is uncertain. CDR3 length equals 11 residues. The V end was cut by 6 bases, the J end by 8 bases, with 10 bases between. Looked up from germline, CDR1 is DFQATT and CDR2 is SNEGSKA (reference sequence). In DNA, the CDR3 is TGCAGTGCCCTAACGATGGGGGAGCTGTTTTTT. Amino acid sequence: CSALTMGELFF.

The gene calls are TRBV3-1 (or the pseudogene TRBV3-2) and TRBJ1-1; D gene unclear. V dropped 1 base and J dropped 5 bases, with 5 bases sitting between them. This CDR3 spans 12 amino acids. The germline CDR1 and CDR2 sequences are LGHDT and YNNKEL (reference sequence). CDR3 sequence: CASSQVFTEAFF. CDR3 DNA: TGTGCCAGCAGCCAAGTCTTTACTGAAGCTTTCTTT.

About this clone itself: Germline is not matched at one junction end, which may reflect a read error. The gene calls are TRBV6-2 or TRBV6-3 and TRBJ1-2; D unclear. There are 11 residues in the CDR3. The germline gives CDR1 MNHEY, CDR2 SVGEGT. CDR3 loop: CASSDSWGYTF. The CDR3 DNA reads as TGTGCCAGCAGTGACTCATGGGGCTACACCTTC.

The rearrangement links TRBV30 to TRBJ1-6; a possible D gene is TRBD1 (5 bases). Trimming took off 1 base at V and 7 bases at J, with 14 bases between the two ends. The CDR3 is 15 residues long. Germline loops: CDR1 GTSNPN, CDR2 SVGIG (reference sequence). Here the CDR3 DNA reads TGTGCCTGGAGTGGTAAGGGGAGAAACAATTCACCCCTCCACTTT. It is translated as CAWSGKGRNNSPLHF.

The chain links TRBV7-9 to TRBJ2-2; 7 bases align to TRBD1. Trimming removed 5 bases from V and 1 base from J; junction bases left unmatched: 7. In germline, CDR1 is SEHNR, CDR2 FQNEAQ (reference sequence). The CDR3 has 16 amino acids. For the CDR3, the DNA is TGTGCCAGCAGCCCCCGAGGGGGCCTGAACACCGGGGAGCTGTTTTTT. This sequence encodes CASSPRGGLNTGELFF.

The chain combines TRBV6-1 with TRBJ2-7; no clear D gene. The germline V and J ends were trimmed by 0 bases and 4 bases, with 16 bases remaining between them. This CDR3 is 16 amino acids long. CDR1 and CDR2 (germline): MNHNS, SASEGT. The DNA for the CDR3 is TGTGCCAGCAGTGAAGCGGGCGCGGACGGACCGTACGAGCAGTACTTC. Translating gives CASSEAGADGPYEQYF.

The chain couples TRBV4-3 to TRBJ1-2; 11 nucleotides match TRBD1. Germline V lookup: CDR1 LGHNA, CDR2 YSLEER. J gave up 8 bases and V 6 bases, and 11 bases lay outside the gene matches. CDR3 size: 15 residues. Here the CDR3 DNA reads TGCGCCAGCAGTCACATCCCGGGACAGGGGGGAGGCTACACCTTC. Its translation: CASSHIPGQGGGYTF.

V is TRBV10-2 and J is TRBJ1-2; D unclear. V lost 7 bases, J lost 4 bases, and 16 bases lay in between. Germline V CDR1 and CDR2: WSHSY, SAAADI. There are 14 residues in the CDR3. The CDR3 DNA sequence: TGCGCCAGCATTGGAGCGGCCAACCGCTATGGCTACACCTTC. Amino acids: CASIGAANRYGYTF.

This chain joins TRBV18 and TRBJ2-7; D unresolved. This CDR3 contains 12 residues. Germline V gives CDR1 KGHSH, CDR2 LQKENI. Trimming left V 2 bases short and J 3 bases short, with 5 bases between. This chain's CDR3 is CASSPEGYEQYF. The DNA of the CDR3 is TGTGCCAGCTCACCAGAAGGCTACGAGCAGTACTTC.

CDR3 sequence reads: CASQQANYGYTF. The CDR3 DNA reads as TGTGCCAGCCAACAGGCTAACTATGGCTACACCTTC. The chain employs TRBV6-5 and TRBJ1-2, with a tentative D call TRBD1 (5 bases). Germline-derived CDR1 and CDR2 are MNHEY and SVGAGI. The CDR3 is 12 residues long. V dropped 8 bases and J dropped 0 bases, with 7 bases sitting between them.

The V and J genes are TRBV20-1 and TRBJ2-3, with D unresolved. V gave up 3 bases and J gave up 10 bases, with 14 bases separating them. Germline V gives CDR1 DFQATT, CDR2 SNEGSKA (reference sequence). This CDR3 comprises 12 residues. CDR3 coding DNA: TGCAGTGCTAGTGACACGGCTTCGGCGCAGTATTTT. Protein: CSASDTASAQYF.

The chain employs TRBV5-6 and TRBJ1-2; D not certain. CDR1 and CDR2 (germline): SGHDT, YYEEEE. The CDR3 is made up of 14 amino acids. Trimming pared 0 bases from V and 4 bases from J, leaving 10 bases between. In nucleotides, the CDR3 is TGTGCCAGCAGCTTGGGATTGACTAGCTATGGCTACACCTTC. Translation gives CASSLGLTSYGYTF.

On this clone: One junction end does not reproduce the germline sequence, and a read error may be involved. The V call is TRBV7-7, the J call TRBJ2-3; TRBD1 aligns across 10 bases. Germline CDR1 and CDR2: SSHAT and FNYEAQ (reference sequence). The CDR3 is 15 amino acids. CDR3 loop: CASSSAGQGTDTQYF. The CDR3 nucleotides read TGTGCTAGCAGTAGTGCGGGACAGGGGACAGATACGCAGTATTTT.

V usage is TRBV2 and J usage is TRBJ2-1; D is perhaps TRBD1 (6 bases). The germline CDR1 and CDR2 sequences are SNHLY and FYNNEI. This CDR3 comprises 13 residues. V gave up 6 bases and J gave up 9 bases, with 15 bases separating them. CDR3 in DNA: TGTGCCAGCAGGGTCCGGGACACCCCTGAGCAGTTCTTC. It encodes CASRVRDTPEQFF.